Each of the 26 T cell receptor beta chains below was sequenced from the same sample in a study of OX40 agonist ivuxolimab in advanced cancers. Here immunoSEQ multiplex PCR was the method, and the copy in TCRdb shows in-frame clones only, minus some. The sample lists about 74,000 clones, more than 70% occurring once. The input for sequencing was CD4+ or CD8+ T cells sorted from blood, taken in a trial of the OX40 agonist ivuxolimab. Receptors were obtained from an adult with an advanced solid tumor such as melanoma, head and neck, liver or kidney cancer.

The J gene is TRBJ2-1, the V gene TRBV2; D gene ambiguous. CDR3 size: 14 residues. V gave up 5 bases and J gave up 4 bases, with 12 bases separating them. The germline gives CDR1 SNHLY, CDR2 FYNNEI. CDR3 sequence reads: CASSFFLGYNEQFF. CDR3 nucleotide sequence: TGTGCCAGCAGTTTTTTCCTAGGGTACAATGAGCAGTTCTTC. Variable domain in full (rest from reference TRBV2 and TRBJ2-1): EPEVTQTPSHQVTQMGQEVILRCVPISNHLYFYWYRQILGQKVEFLVSFYNNEISEKSEIFDDQFSVERPDGSNFTLKIRSTKLEDSAMYFCASSFFLGYNEQFFGPGTRLTVL.

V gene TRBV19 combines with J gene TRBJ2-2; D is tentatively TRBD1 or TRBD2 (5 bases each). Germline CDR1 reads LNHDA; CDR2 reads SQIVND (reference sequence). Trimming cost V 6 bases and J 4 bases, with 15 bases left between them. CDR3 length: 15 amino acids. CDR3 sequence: CASRTWGSGTGELFF. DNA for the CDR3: TGTGCCAGTAGGACGTGGGGGAGTGGCACCGGGGAGCTGTTTTTT.

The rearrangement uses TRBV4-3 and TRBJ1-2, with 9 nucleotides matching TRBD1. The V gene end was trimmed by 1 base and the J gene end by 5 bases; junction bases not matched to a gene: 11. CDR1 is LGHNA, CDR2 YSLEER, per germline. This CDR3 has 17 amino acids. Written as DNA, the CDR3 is TGCGCCAGCAGCCAAGTCCCGAGCGGAGGGACAGGGTATGGCTACACCTTC. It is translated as CASSQVPSGGTGYGYTF.

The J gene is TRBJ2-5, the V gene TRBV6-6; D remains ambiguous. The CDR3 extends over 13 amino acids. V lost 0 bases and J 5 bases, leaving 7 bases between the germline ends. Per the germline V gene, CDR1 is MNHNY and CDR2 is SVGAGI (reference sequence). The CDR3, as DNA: TGTGCCAGCAGTTACTCGATCTACGAGACCCAGTACTTC. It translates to CASSYSIYETQYF.

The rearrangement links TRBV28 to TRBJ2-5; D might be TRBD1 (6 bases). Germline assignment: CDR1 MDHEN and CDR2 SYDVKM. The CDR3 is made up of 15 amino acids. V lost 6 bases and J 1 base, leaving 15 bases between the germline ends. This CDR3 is CASSPGQWSQETQYF. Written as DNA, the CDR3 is TGTGCCAGCAGCCCAGGACAGTGGTCCCAAGAGACCCAGTACTTC. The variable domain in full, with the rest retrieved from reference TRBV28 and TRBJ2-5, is DVKVTQSSRYLVKRTGEKVFLECVQDMDHENMFWYRQDPGLGLRLIYFSYDVKMKEKGDIPEGYSVSREKKERFSLILESASTNQTSMYLCASSPGQWSQETQYFGPGTRLLVL.

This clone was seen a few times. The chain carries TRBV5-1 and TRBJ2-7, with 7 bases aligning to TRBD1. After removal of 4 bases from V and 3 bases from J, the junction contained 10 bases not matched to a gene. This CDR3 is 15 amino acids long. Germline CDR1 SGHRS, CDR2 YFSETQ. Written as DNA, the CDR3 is TGCGCCAGCAGCCCCGGAGTGGGACAGCTCTACGAGCAGTACTTC. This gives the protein CASSPGVGQLYEQYF.

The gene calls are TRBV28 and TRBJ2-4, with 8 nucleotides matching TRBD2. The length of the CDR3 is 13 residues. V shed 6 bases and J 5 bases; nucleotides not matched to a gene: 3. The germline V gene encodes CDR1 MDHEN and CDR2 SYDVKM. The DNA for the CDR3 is TGTGCCAGCAGAGGGACTAGTCAAAACATTCAGTACTTC. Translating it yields CASRGTSQNIQYF.

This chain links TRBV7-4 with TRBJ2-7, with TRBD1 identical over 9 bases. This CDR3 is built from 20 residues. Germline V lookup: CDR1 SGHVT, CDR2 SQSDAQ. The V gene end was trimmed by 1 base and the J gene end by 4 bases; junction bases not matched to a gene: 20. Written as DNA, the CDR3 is TGTGCCAGCAGCTTAGGGGGAGCGGACAGGGGTGGATGTGTAGGATACGAGCAGTACTTC. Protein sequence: CASSLGGADRGGCVGYEQYF. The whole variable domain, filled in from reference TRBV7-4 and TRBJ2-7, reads GAGVSQSPRYKVAKRGRDVALRCDSISGHVTLYWYRQTLGQGSEVLTYSQSDAQRDKSGRPSGRFSAERPERSVSTLKIQRTEQGDSAVYLCASSLGGADRGGCVGYEQYFGPGTRLTVT.

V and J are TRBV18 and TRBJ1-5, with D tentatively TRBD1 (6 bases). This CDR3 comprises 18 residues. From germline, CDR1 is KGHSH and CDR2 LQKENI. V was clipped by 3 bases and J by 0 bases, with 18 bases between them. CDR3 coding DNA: TGTGCCAGCTCACCGCTCAGGGGCGAGCGTTATAGCAATCAGCCCCAGCATTTT. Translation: CASSPLRGERYSNQPQHF.

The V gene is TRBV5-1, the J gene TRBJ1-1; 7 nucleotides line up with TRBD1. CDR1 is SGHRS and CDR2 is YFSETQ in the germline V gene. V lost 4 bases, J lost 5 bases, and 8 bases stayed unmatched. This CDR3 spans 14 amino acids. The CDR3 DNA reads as TGCGCCAGCAGCCGAGACAGGGTGAGGACTGAAGCTTTCTTT. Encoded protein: CASSRDRVRTEAFF.

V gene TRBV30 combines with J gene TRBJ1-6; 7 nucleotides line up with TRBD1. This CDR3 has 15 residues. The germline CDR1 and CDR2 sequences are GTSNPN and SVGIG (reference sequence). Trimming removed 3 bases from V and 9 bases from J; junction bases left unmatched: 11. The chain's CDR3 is CAWRDNRGLGSPLHF. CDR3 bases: TGTGCCTGGAGGGATAACAGGGGTTTAGGTTCACCCCTCCACTTT.

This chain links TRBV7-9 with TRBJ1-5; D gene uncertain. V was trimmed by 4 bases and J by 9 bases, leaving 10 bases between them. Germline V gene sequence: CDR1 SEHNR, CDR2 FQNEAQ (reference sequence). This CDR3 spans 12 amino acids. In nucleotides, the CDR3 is TGTGCCAGCAGCTCGACCCCGGGGCCCCAGCATTTT. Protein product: CASSSTPGPQHF.

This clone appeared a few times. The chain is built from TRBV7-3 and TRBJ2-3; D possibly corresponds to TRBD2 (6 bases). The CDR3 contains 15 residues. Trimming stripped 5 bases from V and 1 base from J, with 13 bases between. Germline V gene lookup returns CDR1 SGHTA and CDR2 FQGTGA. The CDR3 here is CASSLGTHGTDTQYF. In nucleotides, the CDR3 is TGTGCCAGCAGCCTCGGGACTCACGGCACAGATACGCAGTATTTT. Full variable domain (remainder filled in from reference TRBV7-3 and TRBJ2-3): GAGVSQTPSNKVTEKGKYVELRCDPISGHTALYWYRQSLGQGPEFLIYFQGTGAADDSGLPNDRFFAVRPEGSVSTLKIQRTERGDSAVYLCASSLGTHGTDTQYFGPGTRLTVL.

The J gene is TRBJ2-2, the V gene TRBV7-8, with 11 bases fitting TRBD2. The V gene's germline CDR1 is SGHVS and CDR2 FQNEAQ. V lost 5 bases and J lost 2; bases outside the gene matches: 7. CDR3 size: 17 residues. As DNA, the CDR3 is TGTGCCAGCAGCCCCCTCCGACTAGCGGGAAACACCGGGGAGCTGTTTTTT. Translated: CASSPLRLAGNTGELFF.

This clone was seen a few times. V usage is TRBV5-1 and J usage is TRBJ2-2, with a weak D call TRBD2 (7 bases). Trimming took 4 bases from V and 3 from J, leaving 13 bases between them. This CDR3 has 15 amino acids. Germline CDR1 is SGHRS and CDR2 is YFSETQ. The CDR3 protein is CASSGGGGDTGELFF. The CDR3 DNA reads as TGCGCCAGCAGCGGCGGAGGGGGGGACACCGGGGAGCTGTTTTTT.

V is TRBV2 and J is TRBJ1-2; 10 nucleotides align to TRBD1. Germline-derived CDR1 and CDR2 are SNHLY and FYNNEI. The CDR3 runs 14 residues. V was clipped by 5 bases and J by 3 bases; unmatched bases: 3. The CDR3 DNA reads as TGTGCCAGCAGTAGGGACAGGGGAGACTATGGCTACACCTTC. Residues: CASSRDRGDYGYTF.

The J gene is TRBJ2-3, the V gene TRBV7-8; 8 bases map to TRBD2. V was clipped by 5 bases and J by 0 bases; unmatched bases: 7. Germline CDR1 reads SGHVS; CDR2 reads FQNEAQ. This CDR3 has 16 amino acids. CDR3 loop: CASSLGGGTSTDTQYF. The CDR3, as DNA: TGTGCCAGCAGCCTCGGGGGGGGGACTAGCACAGATACGCAGTATTTT.

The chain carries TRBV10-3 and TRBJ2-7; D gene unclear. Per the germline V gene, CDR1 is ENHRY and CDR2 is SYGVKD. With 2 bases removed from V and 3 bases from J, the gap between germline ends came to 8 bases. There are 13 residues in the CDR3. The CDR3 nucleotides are TGTGCCATCAGTGAGAATGGGGTCTACGAGCAGTACTTC. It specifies CAISENGVYEQYF.

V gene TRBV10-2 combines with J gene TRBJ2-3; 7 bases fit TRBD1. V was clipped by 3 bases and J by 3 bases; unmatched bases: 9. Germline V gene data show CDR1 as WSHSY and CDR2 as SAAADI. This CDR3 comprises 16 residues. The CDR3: CASSDRGQRITDTQYF. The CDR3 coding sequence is TGCGCCAGCAGTGATAGGGGACAGAGAATAACAGATACGCAGTATTTT.

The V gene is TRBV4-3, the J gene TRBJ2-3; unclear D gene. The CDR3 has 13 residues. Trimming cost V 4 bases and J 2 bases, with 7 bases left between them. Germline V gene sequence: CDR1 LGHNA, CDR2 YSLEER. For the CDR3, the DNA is TGCGCCAGCAGCCCCGGAATCACAGATACGCAGTATTTT. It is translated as CASSPGITDTQYF.

The DNA for the CDR3 is TGTGCCAGCTCACCACAGGGGGTAAAGGGAGAGACCCAGTACTTC. Amino acids: CASSPQGVKGETQYF. This chain connects TRBV18 to TRBJ2-5; D is perhaps TRBD1 (6 bases). CDR3 length: 15 amino acids. V lost 1 base and J lost 4, with 13 bases in between. Germline CDR1 reads KGHSH; CDR2 reads LQKENI.

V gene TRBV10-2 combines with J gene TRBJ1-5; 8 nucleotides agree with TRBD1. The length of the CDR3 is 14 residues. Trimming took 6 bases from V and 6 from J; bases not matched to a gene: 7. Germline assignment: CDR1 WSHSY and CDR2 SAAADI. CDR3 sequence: CASSETGEGQPQHF. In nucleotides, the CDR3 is TGCGCCAGCAGCGAGACAGGGGAGGGTCAGCCCCAGCATTTT.

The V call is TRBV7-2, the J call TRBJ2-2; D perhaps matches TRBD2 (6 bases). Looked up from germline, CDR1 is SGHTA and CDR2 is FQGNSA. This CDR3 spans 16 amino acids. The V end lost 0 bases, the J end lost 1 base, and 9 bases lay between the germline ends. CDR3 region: CASSLARGLNTGELFF. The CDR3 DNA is TGTGCCAGCAGCTTAGCCCGGGGACTGAACACCGGGGAGCTGTTTTTT.

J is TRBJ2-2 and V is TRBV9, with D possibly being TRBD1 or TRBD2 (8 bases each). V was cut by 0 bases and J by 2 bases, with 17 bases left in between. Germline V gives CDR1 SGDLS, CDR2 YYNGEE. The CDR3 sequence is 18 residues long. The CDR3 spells CASSVVGGAGGNTGELFF. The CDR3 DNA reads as TGTGCCAGCAGCGTAGTCGGGGGGGCAGGGGGCAACACCGGGGAGCTGTTTTTT. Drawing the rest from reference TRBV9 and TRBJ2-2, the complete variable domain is DSGVTQTPKHLITATGQRVTLRCSPRSGDLSVYWYQQSLDQGLQFLIQYYNGEERAKGNILERFSAQQFPDLHSELNLSSLELGDSALYFCASSVVGGAGGNTGELFFGEGSRLTVL.

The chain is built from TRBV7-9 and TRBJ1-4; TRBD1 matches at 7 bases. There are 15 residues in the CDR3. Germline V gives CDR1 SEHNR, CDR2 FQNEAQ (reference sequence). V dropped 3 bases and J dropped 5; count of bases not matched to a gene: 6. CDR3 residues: CASSFWTGWNEKLFF. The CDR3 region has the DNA TGTGCCAGCAGCTTCTGGACAGGATGGAATGAAAAACTGTTTTTT.

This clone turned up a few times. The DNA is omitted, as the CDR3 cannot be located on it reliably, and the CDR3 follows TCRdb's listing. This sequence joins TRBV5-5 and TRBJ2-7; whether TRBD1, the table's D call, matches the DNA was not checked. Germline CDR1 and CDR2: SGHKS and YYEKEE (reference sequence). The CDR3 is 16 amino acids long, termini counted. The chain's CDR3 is CASSPRTGGRLSGQYF.